This T cell receptor beta chain was captured by sequencing in a study of beta chain features in type 1 diabetes. About the study: Healthy donors resembled patients in age, gender and cell yields.

Study findings and constraints: Naive, central memory and Treg TCRB repertoires seemed to resemble each other more closely in patients than they did in healthy donors. TCRB CDR3s were moderately but significantly shorter in Type 1 diabetes patients in all four CD4+ subsets. VDJ junctions sequenced from type 1 diabetes patients showed fewer insertions and more deletions.

All of the isolated RNA was reverse transcribed, so expressed TCRB transcripts were sequenced. TCRdb's table, derived via immunoSEQ multiplex PCR, lists solely in-frame clones and lacks some. The data contain about 230,000 clones, about a sixth of them singletons. The sample holds a few counts of this clone. Antigen: not known. The CDR3 is 11 residues long. Germline assignment: CDR1 SGHNT and CDR2 YYREEE (reference sequence). The germline V and J ends were trimmed by 1 base and 5 bases, with 3 bases remaining between them. V usage is TRBV5-4 and J usage is TRBJ2-5; D is ambiguous. The sample consisted of naive CD4+ T cells from blood. This clonotype was sampled from a young man with type 1 diabetes. The CDR3 sequence: CASSLLETQYF. CDR3 nucleotide sequence: TGTGCCAGCAGCTTGTTGGAGACCCAGTACTTC.